The 8 T cell receptor beta chains given below trace back to one sample, sequenced in a study of vaccination and CD4 T cells after COVID-19. The Oncomine TCR Beta short-read assay was what sequenced the DNA obtained from cultured CD4+ T cells. Via MiXCR, TCRdb re-called the PCR reads, giving one row per CDR3 protein. Among 21,000 or so distinct CDR3 sequences, 43% were seen once, and the ten largest hold around 5%. Time point noted: late sampling 161 to 241 days after vaccination in a few convalescent patients. Treatment given: roughly 10-day PBMC culture with coronavirus spike peptide pools or control peptides (ViraFEST assay). Antigen specificity for these receptors is unknown. The source material was CD4+ T cells from blood, cultured in vitro, sampled about 7 months after SARS-CoV-2 vaccination. Receptors originate from a human donor who had recovered from COVID-19.

This chain links TRBV28 with TRBJ1-6, with 8 bases fitting TRBD1. CDR1 is MDHEN and CDR2 is SYDVKM in the germline V gene. This CDR3 region has 15 residues. J lost 7 bases, V lost 6 bases, and 8 bases had no gene match. The CDR3 DNA is TGTGCCAGCAGAATGACAGGGGAGAGGAATTCACCCCTCCACTTT. Its protein is CASRMTGERNSPLHF.

The chain carries TRBV5-4 and TRBJ2-6; unclear D gene. Trimming removed 4 bases from V and 0 bases from J, with 8 bases in between. CDR1 is SGHNT, CDR2 YYREEE, per germline (reference sequence). This CDR3 region has 15 residues. The CDR3 DNA sequence: TGTGCCAGCAGCCAACAACACTCTGGGGCCAACGTCCTGACTTTC. It encodes CASSQQHSGANVLTF.

This clonotype has just a few counts. The V call is TRBV20-1, the J call TRBJ1-5; a possible D gene is TRBD1 (5 bases). The CDR3 consists of 14 residues. Germline CDR1 DFQATT, CDR2 SNEGSKA (reference sequence). V was pared by 4 bases and J by 5 bases, with 15 bases between. The CDR3 loop is CSANGPGSDQPQHF. CDR3 nucleotides: TGCAGTGCTAATGGTCCAGGGTCTGATCAGCCCCAGCATTTT.

The CDR3 sequence is CASTRQDNEQFF. In DNA, the CDR3 is TGTGCCAGTACGCGCCAGGACAATGAGCAGTTCTTC. The chain joins TRBV7-9 to TRBJ2-1; D is ambiguous. Looked up from germline, CDR1 is SEHNR and CDR2 is FQNEAQ (reference sequence). The CDR3 is 12 residues long. V gave up 9 bases and J gave up 5 bases, with 11 bases separating them.

The V call is TRBV24-1, the J call TRBJ2-5; 13 nucleotides match TRBD2. Germline lookup yields CDR1 KGHDR and CDR2 SFDVKD. Unmatched junction bases numbered 1, after V lost 3 bases and J lost 1 base. This CDR3 has 16 amino acids. CDR3 amino acids: CATSDRTSGSQETQYF. CDR3 nucleotide sequence: TGTGCCACCAGTGATAGGACTAGCGGGAGCCAAGAGACCCAGTACTTC.

This sequence joins TRBV2 and TRBJ1-2; a possible D gene is TRBD1 (6 bases). The V and J ends lost 2 bases and 5 bases respectively, with 9 bases between them. The CDR3 runs 13 residues. CDR1 SNHLY and CDR2 FYNNEI come from the germline V gene. As DNA, the CDR3 is TGTGCCAGCAGTGAACTGGGGGCGTATGGCTACACCTTC. It is translated as CASSELGAYGYTF.

This clonotype was observed a handful of times. The chain recombines TRBV20-1 with TRBJ2-1; D may correspond to TRBD1 or TRBD2 (5 bases each). This CDR3 spans 13 amino acids. V was trimmed by 1 base and J by 7 bases, leaving 11 bases between them. CDR1 is DFQATT, CDR2 SNEGSKA, per germline (reference sequence). The CDR3 sequence is CSARGGSVNEQFF. CDR3 DNA sequence: TGCAGTGCTAGAGGGGGGAGTGTGAATGAGCAGTTCTTC.

The chain employs TRBV7-9 and TRBJ1-2; the D gene is possibly TRBD1 (5 bases). The CDR3 covers 14 residues. V was shortened by 1 base and J by 5 bases, with 11 bases between the two germline ends. Germline assignment: CDR1 SEHNR and CDR2 FQNEAQ (reference sequence). The CDR3 bases are TGTGCCAGCAGCTTAGGTATAGGGGTATATGGCTACACCTTC. Its translation: CASSLGIGVYGYTF.